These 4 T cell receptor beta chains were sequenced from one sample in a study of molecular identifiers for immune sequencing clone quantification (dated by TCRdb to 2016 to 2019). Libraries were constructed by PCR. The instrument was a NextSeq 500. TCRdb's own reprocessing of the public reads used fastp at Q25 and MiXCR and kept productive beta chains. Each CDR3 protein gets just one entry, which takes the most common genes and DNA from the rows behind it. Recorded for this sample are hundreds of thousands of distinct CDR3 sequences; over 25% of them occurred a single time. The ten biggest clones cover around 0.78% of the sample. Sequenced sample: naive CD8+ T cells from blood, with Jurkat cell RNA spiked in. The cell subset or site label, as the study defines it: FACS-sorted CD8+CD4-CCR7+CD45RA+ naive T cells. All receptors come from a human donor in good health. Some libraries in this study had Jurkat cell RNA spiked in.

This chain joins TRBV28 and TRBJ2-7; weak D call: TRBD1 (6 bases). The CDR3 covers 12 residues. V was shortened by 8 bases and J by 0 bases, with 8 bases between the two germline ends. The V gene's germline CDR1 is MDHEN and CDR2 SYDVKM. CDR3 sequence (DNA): TGTGCCAGCGGGGACACCTCCTACGAGCAGTACTTC. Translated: CASGDTSYEQYF.

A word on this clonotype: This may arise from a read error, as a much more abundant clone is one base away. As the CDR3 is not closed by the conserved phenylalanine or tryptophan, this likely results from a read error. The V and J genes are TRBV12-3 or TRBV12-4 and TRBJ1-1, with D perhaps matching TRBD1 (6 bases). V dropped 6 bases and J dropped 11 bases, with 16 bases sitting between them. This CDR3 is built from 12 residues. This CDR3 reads CASSFGTPEAFL. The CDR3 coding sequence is TGTGCCAGCAGCTTCGGGACACCGGAGGCTTTCCTT.

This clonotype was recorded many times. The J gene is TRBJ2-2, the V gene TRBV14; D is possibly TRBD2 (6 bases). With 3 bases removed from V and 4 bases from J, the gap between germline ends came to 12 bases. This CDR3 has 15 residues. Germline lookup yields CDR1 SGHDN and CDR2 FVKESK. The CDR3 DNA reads TGTGCCAGCAGCCACCCGGGGGTGGCCACCGGGGAGCTGTTTTTT. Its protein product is CASSHPGVATGELFF.

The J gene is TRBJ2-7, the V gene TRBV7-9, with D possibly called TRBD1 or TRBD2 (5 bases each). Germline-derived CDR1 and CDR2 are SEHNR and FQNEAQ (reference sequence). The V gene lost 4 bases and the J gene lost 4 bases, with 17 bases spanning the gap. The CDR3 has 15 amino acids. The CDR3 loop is CASSYADGGGYEQYF. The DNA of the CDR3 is TGTGCCAGCAGCTATGCGGATGGGGGTGGGTACGAGCAGTACTTC. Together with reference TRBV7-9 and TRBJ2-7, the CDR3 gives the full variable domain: DTGVSQNPRHKITKRGQNVTFRCDPISEHNRLYWYRQTLGQGPEFLTYFQNEAQLEKSRLLSDRFSAERPKGSFSTLEIQRTEQGDSAMYLCASSYADGGGYEQYFGPGTRLTVT.